The T cell receptor beta chain described here comes from a study of beta chain features in type 1 diabetes. Overall study context: Patients were similar to healthy donors in age and gender (as well as in cell yields). Broader study findings: For patients and controls alike, PCR might favor shorter templates to the same degree. Type 1 diabetes patients had moderately but significantly shorter TCRB CDR3s in all four CD4+ subsets.

V was shortened by 2 bases and J by 6 bases, with 17 bases between the two germline ends. Looked up from germline, CDR1 is MNHEY and CDR2 is SVGAGI. The CDR3 sequence is 16 residues long. Sort purity for all populations was recorded as exceeding 98%. TCRB transcripts that were expressed got sequenced, as all of the isolated RNA had been reverse transcribed. It was found that naive, central memory and regulatory T cell samples averaged about 3.5 million reads. The table came from immunoSEQ multiplex PCR; TCRdb's copy has only in-frame clones and leaves some out. The profile shows 500,000 to 850,000 clones, more than 13% of them singletons. This clone has just a few counts. The antigen is not known.

Source material: naive CD4+ T cells from blood. The receptor was isolated from a man between 18 and 29 years old with type 1 diabetes. The chain combines TRBV6-5 with TRBJ2-1; possible D gene TRBD1, 6 bases. CDR3: CASSYPQGLGGNEQFF. Written as DNA, the CDR3 is TGTGCCAGCAGTTACCCGCAGGGGCTAGGTGGCAATGAGCAGTTCTTC.